Sequencing of this T cell receptor beta chain was carried out in a study of T cell responses to AZD1222 COVID-19 vaccine. Study-level points and caveats: The donors showed a predominance of white British ancestry and of females, with possible underestimation of clonal diversity. The study sampled repertoires only after the peak T cell response. Spike-specific TCR repertoires showed rising breadth and depth after two AZD1222 doses.

Notes on this clone: Its matching antigen is unknown.

Germline V gene lookup returns CDR1 LNHDA and CDR2 SQIVND (reference sequence). V shed 0 bases and J 4 bases; nucleotides not matched to a gene: 2. The CDR3 extends over 15 amino acids. Sequencing was performed with immunoSEQ multiplex PCR; in TCRdb, only in-frame clones are kept and a portion is missing. The sample yields about 94,000 clones, 85% seen once. This sequence originates from an adult who received the AZD1222 COVID-19 vaccine. Sequencing used peripheral blood, obtained 28 days after the second AZD1222 dose. The chain links TRBV19 to TRBJ1-5, with TRBD1 identical over 8 bases. This chain's CDR3 is CASSIDRGRNQPQHF. The CDR3 DNA reads TGTGCCAGTAGTATAGACAGGGGGCGTAATCAGCCCCAGCATTTT.